This T cell receptor beta chain was identified in a study of cytomegalovirus exposure and HLA in healthy donors. At the level of the study: There were 117 million unique TCR beta sequences, drawn from some 180 million T cells, in an earlier analysis. Study-wide findings and caveats: Productive status was seen about 90% or about 30% of the time for most TCR beta V segments in an earlier analysis. Follow-up analysis seemed to connect common viral pathogens with several of the most significant clusters identified. Highest at DRB1 and lowest at HLA-C, TCR association rates differed among HLA loci in a later analysis.

V was clipped by 4 bases and J by 2 bases; unmatched bases: 4. In germline, CDR1 is SGDLS, CDR2 YYNGEE. The CDR3 runs 14 residues. The PCR ran on 60 Vbeta and 13 Jbeta primers. Profiled with immunoSEQ multiplex PCR; TCRdb holds only in-frame clones, not every one. The sample lists 120,000 or so clones, 81% occurring once. Regarding this clone: Its antigen is not known.

Sequencing used PBMCs. The TCR comes from a man aged 18 to 29 in good health and CMV-seropositive. The chain recombines TRBV9 with TRBJ2-3; TRBD2 aligns across 7 bases. Written as DNA, the CDR3 is TGTGCCAGCAGCCGGACTAGGGACACAGATACGCAGTATTTT. Its protein is CASSRTRDTDTQYF.